This entry concerns a single TCR beta chain. Its specificity is unknown. The sample is drawn from a study of T cell responses to AZD1222 COVID-19 vaccine. Findings and caveats of the study: Spike-specific TCR repertoires showed rising breadth and depth after two AZD1222 doses.

Assay used: immunoSEQ multiplex PCR; TCRdb lists only in-frame clones, some missing. The table includes around 120,000 clones, 87% detected once. Per the germline V gene, CDR1 is SGHAT and CDR2 is FQNNGV. The CDR3 extends over 14 amino acids. V shed 2 bases and J shed 3 bases, with 10 bases lying between them. Material: peripheral blood, obtained 28 days after the second AZD1222 dose. The chain employs TRBV11-2 and TRBJ1-1; the D is unclear. The receptor was isolated from an adult who received the AZD1222 COVID-19 vaccine. DNA of the CDR3: TGTGCCAGCAGCTTATCCGTTGGGCACACTGAAGCTTTCTTT. Translated: CASSLSVGHTEAFF.